Listed below are T cell receptor beta chains from one sample, sequenced in a study of cytomegalovirus exposure and HLA in healthy donors. Using immunoSEQ multiplex PCR, the repertoire was profiled, and TCRdb retains in-frame clones only, with some absent. The table records roughly 49,000 clones, about 77% of them present only once. Sequenced sample: PBMCs. These receptors were collected from a woman in her thirties or forties in good health and CMV-seropositive. Each CDR3 is given with its conserved first and last residue. Fields, in order: clone size, V gene, J gene, D gene, CDR3 protein, CDR3 DNA. D genes are given only for firm matches. The listing skips clone size in some rows; elsewhere it reads once, few, many or a size class.

NA	TRBV6-1	TRBJ1-5	NA	CASSEGRSNQPQHF	TGTGCCAGCAGTGAAGGGAGGAGCAATCAGCCCCAGCATTTT
few	TRBV27	TRBJ2-3	NA	CASSLPGYTDTQYF	TGTGCCAGCAGTTTACCAGGGTACACAGATACGCAGTATTTT
NA	TRBV7-3	TRBJ1-6	NA	CASSLSGAGPFTLHF	TGTGCCAGCAGCTTAAGTGGGGCAGGGCCCTTCACCCTCCACTTT
few	TRBV6-1	TRBJ1-3	TRBD1	CATVDRVGNTIYF	TGTGCCACCGTGGACAGGGTAGGAAACACCATATATTTT
NA	TRBV6-1	TRBJ2-5	NA	CASSEREVETQYF	TGTGCCAGCAGTGAACGAGAGGTTGAGACCCAGTACTTC
NA	TRBV11-2	TRBJ1-1	NA	CASSPFPTLGTEAFF	TGTGCCAGCAGCCCCTTTCCGACACTGGGCACTGAAGCTTTCTTT
NA	TRBV4-2	TRBJ2-1	TRBD2	CASRDVGGGGGYNEQFF	TGTGCCAGCAGGGACGTGGGGGGCGGGGGGGGATACAATGAGCAGTTCTTC
NA	TRBV30	TRBJ2-3	NA	CAWSRDTQYF	TGTGCCTGGAGTCGAGATACGCAGTATTTT
NA	TRBV7-9	TRBJ2-1	TRBD2	CAGSGGGSYNEQFF	TGTGCCGGGAGCGGGGGAGGCTCCTACAATGAGCAGTTCTTC
NA	TRBV5-4	TRBJ2-7	NA	CASSLDGGSYEQYF	TGTGCCAGCAGCTTGGATGGGGGGTCCTACGAGCAGTACTTC
NA	TRBV20-1	TRBJ1-1	NA	CSAERGSEAFF	TGCAGTGCAGAAAGGGGAAGTGAAGCTTTCTTT
NA	TRBV6-5	TRBJ2-4	NA	CASSYLQGTKNIQYF	TGTGCCAGCAGTTACTTACAGGGGACTAAAAACATTCAGTACTTC
NA	TRBV30	TRBJ1-4	TRBD1	CAWTRDRPNEKLFF	TGTGCCTGGACGAGGGACAGACCAAATGAAAAACTGTTTTTT
NA	TRBV7-2	TRBJ2-6	NA	CASSRGAGANVLTF	TGTGCCAGCAGCCGCGGGGCTGGGGCCAACGTCCTGACTTTC
NA	TRBV9	TRBJ2-5	NA	CASSPALAETQYF	TGTGCCAGCAGCCCGGCGCTAGCGGAGACCCAGTACTTC
NA	TRBV7-9	TRBJ2-2	NA	CASSPRDFGSTGELFF	TGTGCCAGCAGCCCTCGGGACTTCGGATCCACCGGGGAGCTGTTTTTT
NA	TRBV7-2	TRBJ2-1	TRBD2	CASSLATDSGGYEQFF	TGTGCCAGCAGCTTAGCGACCGATAGCGGGGGATATGAGCAGTTCTTC
few	TRBV4-3	TRBJ1-5	NA	CASSQDWTISNQPQHF	TGCGCCAGCAGCCAAGACTGGACAATTAGCAATCAGCCCCAGCATTTT
once	TRBV4-2	TRBJ1-1	TRBD1	CASSQATMGQTEAFF	TGTGCCAGCAGCCAAGCCACAATGGGACAGACTGAAGCTTTCTTT
NA	TRBV6-1	TRBJ1-5	NA	CASSEAGVSYQPQHF	TGTGCCAGCAGTGAAGCCGGGGTTTCTTATCAGCCCCAGCATTTT
few	TRBV19	TRBJ1-2	NA	CASRGGESGYTF	TGTGCCAGTAGGGGAGGGGAATCTGGCTACACCTTC
NA	TRBV10-3	TRBJ2-1	NA	CAISVNNEQFF	TGTGCCATCAGTGTAAACAATGAGCAGTTCTTC
few	TRBV11-2	TRBJ1-3	NA	CASSLSWTASGNTIYF	TGTGCCAGCAGCTTAAGTTGGACAGCCTCTGGAAACACCATATATTTT
few	TRBV28	TRBJ1-1	NA	CASSRVQFMNTEAFF	TGTGCCAGCAGTCGGGTCCAGTTCATGAACACTGAAGCTTTCTTT
few	TRBV6-1	TRBJ2-1	NA	CASSANPVAGLGEQFF	TGTGCCAGCAGTGCGAACCCGGTTGCAGGTTTGGGTGAGCAGTTCTTC
NA	TRBV10-3	TRBJ1-5	NA	CAISDGTPSNQPQHF	TGTGCCATCAGTGACGGGACACCTAGCAATCAGCCCCAGCATTTT
NA	TRBV7-2	TRBJ1-2	TRBD1	CASSPRTGANYGYTF	TGTGCCAGCAGCCCGAGGACAGGAGCTAACTATGGCTACACCTTC
NA	TRBV10-3	TRBJ1-6	TRBD1	CAISESTGVNSPLHF	TGTGCCATCAGTGAATCTACAGGGGTAAATTCACCCCTCCACTTT
NA	TRBV15	TRBJ2-5	NA	CATSRRGETQYF	TGTGCCACCAGCCGGCGGGGAGAGACCCAGTACTTC